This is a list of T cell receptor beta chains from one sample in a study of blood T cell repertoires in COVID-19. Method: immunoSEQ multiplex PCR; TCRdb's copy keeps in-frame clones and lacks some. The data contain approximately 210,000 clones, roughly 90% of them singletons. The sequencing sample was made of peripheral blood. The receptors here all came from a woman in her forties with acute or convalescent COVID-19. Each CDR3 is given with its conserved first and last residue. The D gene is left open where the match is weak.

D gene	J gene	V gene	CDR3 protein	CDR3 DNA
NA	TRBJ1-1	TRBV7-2	CASSSQVNTEAFF	TGTGCCAGCAGCTCACAGGTGAACACTGAAGCTTTCTTT
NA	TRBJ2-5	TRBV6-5	CASSRKTRYQETQYF	TGTGCCAGCAGCCGCAAGACCAGGTACCAAGAGACCCAGTACTTC
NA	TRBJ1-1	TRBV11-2	CASSPQTGEAFF	TGTGCCAGCAGCCCTCAGACAGGTGAAGCTTTCTTT
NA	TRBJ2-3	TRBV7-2	CASSLQAASTDTQYF	TGTGCCAGCAGCTTACAAGCGGCTAGCACAGATACGCAGTATTTT
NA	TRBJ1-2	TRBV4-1	CASSQRDGAVGSYGYTF	TGCGCCAGCAGCCAGAGGGACGGGGCCGTCGGGAGCTATGGCTACACCTTC
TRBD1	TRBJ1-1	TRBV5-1	CASSFGRQGNTEAFF	TGCGCCAGCAGCTTTGGGAGACAGGGGAACACTGAAGCTTTCTTT
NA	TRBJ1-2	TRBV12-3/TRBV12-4	CASSFDRIGGYTF	TGTGCCAGCAGTTTTGACAGAATTGGTGGCTACACCTTC
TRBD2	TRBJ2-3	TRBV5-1	CATGAASGTDTQYF	TGCGCCACCGGGGCTGCTAGCGGGACAGATACGCAGTATTTT
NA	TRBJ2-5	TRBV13	CASRTLTGGGETQYF	TGTGCCAGCCGCACCCTTACCGGGGGAGGAGAGACCCAGTACTTC
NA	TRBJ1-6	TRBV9	CASSAVGRSNSPLHF	TGTGCCAGCAGCGCGGTGGGCAGGTCTAATTCACCCCTCCACTTT
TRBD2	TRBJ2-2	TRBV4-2	CASSQSTAGGRTGELFF	TGTGCCAGCAGCCAATCCACAGCGGGGGGGCGCACCGGGGAGCTGTTTTTT
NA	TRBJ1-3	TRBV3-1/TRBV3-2	CASSQEGGNTIYF	TGTGCCAGCAGCCAAGAGGGCGGAAACACCATATATTTT
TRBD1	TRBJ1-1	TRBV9	CASSVEGRGVTEAFF	TGTGCCAGCAGCGTGGAGGGCAGGGGGGTCACTGAAGCTTTCTTT
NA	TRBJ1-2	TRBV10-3	CAISDSGGRAYGYTF	TGTGCCATCAGTGACTCGGGGGGGAGGGCCTATGGCTACACCTTC
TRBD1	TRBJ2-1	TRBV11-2	CASSLDGTASYNEQFF	TGTGCCAGCAGCTTAGATGGGACAGCGAGTTACAATGAGCAGTTCTTC